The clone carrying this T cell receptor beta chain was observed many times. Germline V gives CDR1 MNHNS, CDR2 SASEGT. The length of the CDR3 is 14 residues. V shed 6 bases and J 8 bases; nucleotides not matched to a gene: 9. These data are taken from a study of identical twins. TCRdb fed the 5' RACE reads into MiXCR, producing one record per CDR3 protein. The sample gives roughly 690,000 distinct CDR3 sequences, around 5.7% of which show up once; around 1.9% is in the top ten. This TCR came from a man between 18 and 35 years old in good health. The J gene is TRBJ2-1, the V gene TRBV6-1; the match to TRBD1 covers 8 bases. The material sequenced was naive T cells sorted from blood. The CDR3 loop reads CASRAGTGVDEQFF. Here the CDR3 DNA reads TGTGCCAGCAGAGCCGGGACAGGAGTCGATGAGCAGTTCTTC.